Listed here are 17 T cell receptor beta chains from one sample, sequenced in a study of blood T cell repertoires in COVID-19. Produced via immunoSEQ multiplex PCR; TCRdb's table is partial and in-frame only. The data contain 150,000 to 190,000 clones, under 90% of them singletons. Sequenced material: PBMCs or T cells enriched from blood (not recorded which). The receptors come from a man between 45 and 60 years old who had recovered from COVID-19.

The CDR3 reads CASSLWPPGLAEQETQYF. CDR3 nucleotide sequence: TGTGCCAGCAGTTTATGGCCTCCGGGACTAGCGGAGCAAGAGACCCAGTACTTC. The chain couples TRBV27 to TRBJ2-5, with TRBD2 matching 11 bases. CDR1 MNHEY and CDR2 SMNVEV come from the germline V gene (reference sequence). The trim removed 1 base at V and 2 bases at J, leaving 9 bases unmatched. The CDR3 totals 18 residues.

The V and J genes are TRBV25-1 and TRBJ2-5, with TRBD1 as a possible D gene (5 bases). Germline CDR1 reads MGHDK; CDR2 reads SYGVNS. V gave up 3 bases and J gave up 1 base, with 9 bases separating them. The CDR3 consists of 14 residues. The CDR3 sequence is CASSETAIQETQYF. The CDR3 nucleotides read TGTGCCAGCAGTGAGACAGCTATCCAAGAGACCCAGTACTTC.

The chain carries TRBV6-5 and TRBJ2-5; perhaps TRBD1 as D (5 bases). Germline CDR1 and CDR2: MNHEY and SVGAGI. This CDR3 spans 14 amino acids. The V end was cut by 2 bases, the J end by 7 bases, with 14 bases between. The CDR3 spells CASSYPDIKGTQYF. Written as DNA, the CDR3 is TGTGCCAGCAGTTACCCGGACATCAAGGGGACCCAGTACTTC.

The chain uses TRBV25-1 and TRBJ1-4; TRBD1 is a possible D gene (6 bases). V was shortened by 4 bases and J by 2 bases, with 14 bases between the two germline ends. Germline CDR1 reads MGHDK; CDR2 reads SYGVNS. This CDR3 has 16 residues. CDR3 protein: CASSGRTVDTNEKLFF. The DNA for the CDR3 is TGTGCCAGCAGTGGCAGGACAGTTGATACTAATGAAAAACTGTTTTTT.

CDR3 bases: TGCGCCAGCAGCTCGACAGGGGGCCTCACTGAAGCTTTCTTT. Encoded protein: CASSSTGGLTEAFF. The chain recombines TRBV5-1 with TRBJ1-1; 10 bases map to TRBD1. The CDR3 covers 14 residues. V lost 3 bases to trimming and J lost 4 bases; unmatched junction nucleotides: 3. Per the germline V gene, CDR1 is SGHRS and CDR2 is YFSETQ.

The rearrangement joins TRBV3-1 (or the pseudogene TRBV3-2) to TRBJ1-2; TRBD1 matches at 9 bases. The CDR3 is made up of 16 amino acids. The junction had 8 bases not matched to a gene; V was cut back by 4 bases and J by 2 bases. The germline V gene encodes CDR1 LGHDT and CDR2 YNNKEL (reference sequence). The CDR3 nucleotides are TGTGCCAGCAGCCCCGTCCCGGGACAGGGAAACTATGGCTACACCTTC. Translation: CASSPVPGQGNYGYTF.

CDR3 nucleotide sequence: TGTGCCAGCAGCTTAAGGGGGAGGAGGGGTGCTTATCAGCCCCAGCATTTT. Amino acids: CASSLRGRRGAYQPQHF. This chain uses TRBV7-3 with TRBJ1-5; D is perhaps TRBD1 (5 bases). The V gene's germline CDR1 is SGHTA and CDR2 FQGTGA. This CDR3 comprises 17 residues. Trimming stripped 1 base from V and 5 bases from J, with 18 bases between.

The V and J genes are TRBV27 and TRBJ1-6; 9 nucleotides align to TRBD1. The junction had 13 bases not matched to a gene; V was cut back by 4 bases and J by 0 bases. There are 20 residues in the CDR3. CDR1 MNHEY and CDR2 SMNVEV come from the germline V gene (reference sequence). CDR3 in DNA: TGTGCCAGCAGTTCACGCCGGGACAGGGTTTATCTCTCCTATAATTCACCCCTCCACTTT. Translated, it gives CASSSRRDRVYLSYNSPLHF.

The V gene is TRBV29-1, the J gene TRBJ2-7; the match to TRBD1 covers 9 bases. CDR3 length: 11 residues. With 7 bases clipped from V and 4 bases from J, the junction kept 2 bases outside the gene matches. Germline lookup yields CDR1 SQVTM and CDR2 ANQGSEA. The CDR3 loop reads CSADRGYEQYF. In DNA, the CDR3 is TGCAGCGCTGACAGGGGGTACGAGCAGTACTTC.

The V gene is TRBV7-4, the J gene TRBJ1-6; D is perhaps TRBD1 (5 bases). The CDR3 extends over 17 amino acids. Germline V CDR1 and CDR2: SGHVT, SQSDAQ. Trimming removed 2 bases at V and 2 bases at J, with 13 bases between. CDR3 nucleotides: TGTGCCAGCAGCTTACTTCCAGGGCTCGCCTATAATTCACCCCTCCACTTT. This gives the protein CASSLLPGLAYNSPLHF.

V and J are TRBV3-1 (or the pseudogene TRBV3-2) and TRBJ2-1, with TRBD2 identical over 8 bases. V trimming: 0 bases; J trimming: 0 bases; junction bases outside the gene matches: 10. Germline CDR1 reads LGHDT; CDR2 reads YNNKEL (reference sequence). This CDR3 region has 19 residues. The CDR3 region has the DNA TGTGCCAGCAGCCAAGAGAGGCTCCCGGGACTAGTCTCCTACAATGAGCAGTTCTTC. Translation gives CASSQERLPGLVSYNEQFF.

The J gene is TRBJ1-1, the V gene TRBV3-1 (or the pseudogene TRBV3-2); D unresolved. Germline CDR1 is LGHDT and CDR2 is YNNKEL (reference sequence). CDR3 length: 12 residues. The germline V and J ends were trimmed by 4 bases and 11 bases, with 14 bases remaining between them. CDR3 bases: TGTGCCAGCAGCCGCACGAATCGAGGGGCTTTCTTT. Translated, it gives CASSRTNRGAFF.

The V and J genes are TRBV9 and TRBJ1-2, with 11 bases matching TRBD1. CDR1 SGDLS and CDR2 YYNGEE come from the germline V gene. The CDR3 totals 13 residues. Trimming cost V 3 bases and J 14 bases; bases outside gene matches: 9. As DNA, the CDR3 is TGTGCCAGCAGCGCACAGGGACAGGGGGTAGAAACCTTC. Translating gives CASSAQGQGVETF.

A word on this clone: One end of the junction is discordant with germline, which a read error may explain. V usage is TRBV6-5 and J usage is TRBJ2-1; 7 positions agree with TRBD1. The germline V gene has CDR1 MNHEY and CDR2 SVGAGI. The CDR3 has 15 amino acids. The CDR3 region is CASRRQDRAYNEQVF. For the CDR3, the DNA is TGTGCCAGCAGACGACAAGACAGGGCCTACAATGAGCAGGTCTTC.

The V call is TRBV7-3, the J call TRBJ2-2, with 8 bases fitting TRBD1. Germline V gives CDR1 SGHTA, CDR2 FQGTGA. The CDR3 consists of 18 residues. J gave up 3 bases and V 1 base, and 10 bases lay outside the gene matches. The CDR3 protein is CASSLKPAPGQDTGELFF. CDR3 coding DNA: TGTGCCAGCAGCTTAAAACCGGCCCCGGGACAGGACACCGGGGAGCTGTTTTTT.

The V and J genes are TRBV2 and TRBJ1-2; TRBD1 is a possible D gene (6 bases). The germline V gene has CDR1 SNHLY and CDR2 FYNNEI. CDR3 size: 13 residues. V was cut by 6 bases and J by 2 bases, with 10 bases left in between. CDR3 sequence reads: CASSADRNYGYTF. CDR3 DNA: TGTGCCAGCAGCGCCGACAGGAACTATGGCTACACCTTC.

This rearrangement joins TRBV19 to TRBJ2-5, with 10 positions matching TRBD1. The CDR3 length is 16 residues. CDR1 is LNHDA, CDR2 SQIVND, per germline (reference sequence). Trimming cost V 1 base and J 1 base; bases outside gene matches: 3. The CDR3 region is CASSIGRTGGQETQYF. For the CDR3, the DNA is TGTGCCAGTAGTATAGGTCGGACAGGGGGCCAAGAGACCCAGTACTTC. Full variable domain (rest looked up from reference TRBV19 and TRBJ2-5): DGGITQSPKYLFRKEGQNVTLSCEQNLNHDAMYWYRQDPGQGLRLIYYSQIVNDFQKGDIAEGYSVSREKKESFPLTVTSAQKNPTAFYLCASSIGRTGGQETQYFGPGTRLLVL.